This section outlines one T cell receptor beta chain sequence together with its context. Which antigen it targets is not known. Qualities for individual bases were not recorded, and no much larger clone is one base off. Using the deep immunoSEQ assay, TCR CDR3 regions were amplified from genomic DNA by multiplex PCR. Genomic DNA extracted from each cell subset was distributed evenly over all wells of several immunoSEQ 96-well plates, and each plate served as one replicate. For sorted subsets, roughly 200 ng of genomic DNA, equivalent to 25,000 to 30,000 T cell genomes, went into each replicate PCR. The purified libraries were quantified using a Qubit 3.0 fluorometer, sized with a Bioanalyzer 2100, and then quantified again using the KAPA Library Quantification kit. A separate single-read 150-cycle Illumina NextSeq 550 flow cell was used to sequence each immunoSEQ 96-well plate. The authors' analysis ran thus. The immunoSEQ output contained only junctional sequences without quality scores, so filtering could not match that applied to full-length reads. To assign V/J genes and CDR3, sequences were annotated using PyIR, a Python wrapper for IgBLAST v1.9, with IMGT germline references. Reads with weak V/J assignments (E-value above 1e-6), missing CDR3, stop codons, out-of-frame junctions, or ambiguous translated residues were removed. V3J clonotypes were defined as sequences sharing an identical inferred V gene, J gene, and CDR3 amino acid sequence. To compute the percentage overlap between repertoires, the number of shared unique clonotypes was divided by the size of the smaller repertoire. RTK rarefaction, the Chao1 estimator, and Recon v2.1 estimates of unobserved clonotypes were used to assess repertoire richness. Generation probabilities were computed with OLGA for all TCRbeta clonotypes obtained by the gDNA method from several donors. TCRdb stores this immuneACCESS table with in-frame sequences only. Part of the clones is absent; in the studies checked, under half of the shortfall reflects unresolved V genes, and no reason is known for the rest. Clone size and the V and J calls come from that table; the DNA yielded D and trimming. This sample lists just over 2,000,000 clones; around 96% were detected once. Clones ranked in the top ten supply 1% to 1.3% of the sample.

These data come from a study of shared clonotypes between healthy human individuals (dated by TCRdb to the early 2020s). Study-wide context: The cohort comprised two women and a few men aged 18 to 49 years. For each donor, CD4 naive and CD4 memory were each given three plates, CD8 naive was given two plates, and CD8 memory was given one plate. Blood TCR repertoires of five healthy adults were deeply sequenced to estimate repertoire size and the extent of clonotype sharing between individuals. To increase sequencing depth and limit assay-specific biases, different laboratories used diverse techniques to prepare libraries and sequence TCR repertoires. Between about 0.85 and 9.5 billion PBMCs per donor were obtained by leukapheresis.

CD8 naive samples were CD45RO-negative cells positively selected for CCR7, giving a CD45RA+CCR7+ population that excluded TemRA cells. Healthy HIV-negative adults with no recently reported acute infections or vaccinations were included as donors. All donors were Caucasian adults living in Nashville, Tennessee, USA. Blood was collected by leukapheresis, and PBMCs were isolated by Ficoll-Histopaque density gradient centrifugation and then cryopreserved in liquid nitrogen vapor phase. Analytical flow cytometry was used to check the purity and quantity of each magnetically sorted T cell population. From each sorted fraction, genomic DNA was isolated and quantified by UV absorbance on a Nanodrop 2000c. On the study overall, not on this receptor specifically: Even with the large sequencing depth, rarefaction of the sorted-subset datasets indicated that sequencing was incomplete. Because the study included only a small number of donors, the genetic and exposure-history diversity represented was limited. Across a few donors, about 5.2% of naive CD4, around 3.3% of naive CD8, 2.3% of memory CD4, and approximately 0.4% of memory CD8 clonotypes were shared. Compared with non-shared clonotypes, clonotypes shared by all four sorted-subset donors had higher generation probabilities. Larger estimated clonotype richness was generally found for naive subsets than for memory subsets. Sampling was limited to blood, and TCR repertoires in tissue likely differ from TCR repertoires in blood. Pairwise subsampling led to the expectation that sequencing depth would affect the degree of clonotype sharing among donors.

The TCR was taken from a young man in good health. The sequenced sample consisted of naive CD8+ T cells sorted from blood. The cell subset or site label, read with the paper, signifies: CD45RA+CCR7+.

CDR3 protein: CASSVVIGSMNTEAFF. The bases read TGTGCCAGCAGCGTAGTAATCGGCAGCATGAACACTGAAGCTTTCTTT. The chain was built from TRBV9 and TRBJ1-1; too little of a D gene remains to name it. Inclusive of the bounding cysteine and phenylalanine, the CDR3 is 16 residues long. Only CDR3 DNA is held: 48 bases, read in frame from base 1. The germline V gene yields SGDLS for CDR1 and YYNGEE for CDR2. V is pared back by 0 bases and J by 0 bases, with 12 bases lying between the germline termini.